This T cell receptor (beta chain) was sequenced for a study of control samples from healthy donors and cancer patients. Data came from immunoSEQ multiplex PCR; TCRdb stores just in-frame clones and leaves some out. Of tens of thousands of clones in the sample, just under 90% are singletons; the top ten hold less than 6%. The V gene end was trimmed by 2 bases and the J gene end by 1 base; junction bases not matched to a gene: 10. Germline-derived CDR1 and CDR2 are KGHSH and LQKENI. CDR3 size: 17 residues. The sequenced material came from blood. This receptor was identified in a man aged 50 to 59 in good health. V and J are TRBV18 and TRBJ1-1, with 7 bases fitting TRBD1. The DNA for the CDR3 is TGTGCCAGCTCACCAAGGGGAACAGGGGCTAAGAACACTGAAGCTTTCTTT. Residues: CASSPRGTGAKNTEAFF. Combining the CDR3 with reference TRBV18 and TRBJ1-1 gives the whole variable domain NAGVMQNPRHLVRRRGQEARLRCSPMKGHSHVYWYRQLPEEGLKFMVYLQKENIIDESGMPKERFSAEFPKEGPSILRIQQVVRGDSAAYFCASSPRGTGAKNTEAFFGQGTRLTVV.